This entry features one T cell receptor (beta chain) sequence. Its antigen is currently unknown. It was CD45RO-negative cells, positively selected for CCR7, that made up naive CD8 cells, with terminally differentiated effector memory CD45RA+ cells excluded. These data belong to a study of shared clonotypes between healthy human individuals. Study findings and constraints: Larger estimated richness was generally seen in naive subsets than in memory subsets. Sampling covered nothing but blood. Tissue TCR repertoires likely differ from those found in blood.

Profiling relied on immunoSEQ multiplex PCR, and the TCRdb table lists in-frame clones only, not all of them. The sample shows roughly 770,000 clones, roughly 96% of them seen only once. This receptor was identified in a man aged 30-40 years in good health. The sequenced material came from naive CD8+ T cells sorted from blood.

CDR3 in amino acids: CASSPTPSQGTGNTIYF. The CDR3 DNA reads TGTGCCAGCTCGCCTACGCCCTCTCAGGGGACTGGAAACACCATATATTTT. This chain connects TRBV18 to TRBJ1-3, with D perhaps TRBD1 (6 bases). Germline V CDR1 and CDR2: KGHSH, LQKENI. The ends were cut back, 6 bases at V and 2 bases at J, with 20 bases in the middle. The CDR3 totals 17 residues.